This TCR beta chain was sequenced during a study of T cell repertoires in cytomegalovirus infection. For the study at large: Matching HLA type and CMV infection were both indicated by public TCR beta signatures. Points from the study as a whole: CMV carriers having the relevant HLA were flagged by cumulative public TCR beta family frequency. Dominating the ex vivo response were TCR beta clonotypes that were CMV-specific and HLA-C-restricted.

On this clonotype: Its antigen is unknown.

Each CDR3 protein is one row after TCRdb ran MiXCR on the reads. This sample has around 740,000 distinct CDR3 sequences, with about a third found just once. The CDR3 covers 14 residues. After removal of 0 bases from V and 7 bases from J, the junction contained 3 bases not matched to a gene. Germline CDR1 is SGHVS and CDR2 is FNYEAQ. The clonotype comes from a human donor in good health (CMV status not recorded). Some clones in this sample may be carry-over from other donors' samples. The sequencing sample was made of PBMCs. This rearrangement joins TRBV7-6 to TRBJ2-1; 7 bases are a match to TRBD2. The CDR3: CASSLARGSNEQFF. The CDR3 DNA sequence: TGTGCCAGCAGCTTAGCTCGCGGGAGTAATGAGCAGTTCTTC. The full variable domain, its missing parts supplied by reference TRBV7-6 and TRBJ2-1, is GAGVSQSPRYKVTKRGQDVALRCDPISGHVSLYWYRQALGQGPEFLTYFNYEAQQDKSGLPNDRFSAERPEGSISTLTIQRTEQRDSAMYRCASSLARGSNEQFFGPGTRLTVL.